The 21 T cell receptor beta chains reported below all come from one sample, sequenced in a study of STAT3 mutations in large granular lymphocyte leukemia. Their recognized antigens are unknown. Findings and caveats of the study: Every T-LGLL patient had at least one immunodominant TCRbeta clonotype.

Sequenced by immunoSEQ multiplex PCR; TCRdb stores in-frame clones only, minus some. The sample shows 10,000 to 15,000 clones, about 88% of them seen only once. What was sequenced was peripheral blood mononuclear cells. The receptor source for this set is a man in his forties or fifties with T-cell large granular lymphocyte leukemia. Some clones in this sample may be carry-over from other donors' samples.

The chain carries TRBV5-1 and TRBJ2-5; 8 bases match TRBD2. Unmatched junction bases numbered 7, after V lost 0 bases and J lost 6 bases. There are 15 residues in the CDR3. Germline V gives CDR1 SGHRS, CDR2 YFSETQ. The CDR3 loop reads CASSLDRTSSQTQYF. The CDR3 DNA is TGCGCCAGCAGCTTGGACCGGACTAGCAGTCAGACCCAGTACTTC.

A single count supports this clone. The chain carries TRBV6-5 and TRBJ2-7; 7 nucleotides agree with TRBD1. The V segment lost 7 bases and the J segment 8 bases; nucleotides outside the gene matches: 8. The CDR3 runs 12 residues. Germline loops: CDR1 MNHEY, CDR2 SVGAGI. The CDR3 protein is CASTADRVKQYF. DNA for the CDR3: TGTGCCAGCACCGCAGACAGGGTAAAGCAGTACTTC.

The V gene is TRBV20-1, the J gene TRBJ2-3; D gene ambiguous. Germline assignment: CDR1 DFQATT and CDR2 SNEGSKA (reference sequence). V was clipped by 3 bases and J by 4 bases, with 5 bases between them. The CDR3 has 11 amino acids. As DNA, the CDR3 is TGCAGTGCTAGTAGACCAGATACGCAGTATTTT. This translates into CSASRPDTQYF.

The rearrangement links TRBV6-6 to TRBJ1-2, with D perhaps TRBD1 (6 bases). Trimming stripped 6 bases from V and 8 bases from J, with 16 bases between. This CDR3 spans 13 amino acids. The germline V gene encodes CDR1 MNHNY and CDR2 SVGAGI (reference sequence). CDR3 nucleotide sequence: TGTGCCAGCAGCTTACAGGGAGCCTACGGCTACACCTTC. This encodes CASSLQGAYGYTF.

This chain connects TRBV30 to TRBJ1-5; D uncertain. This CDR3 is 13 amino acids long. Trimming removed 2 bases at V and 6 bases at J, with 11 bases between. From germline, CDR1 is GTSNPN and CDR2 SVGIG (reference sequence). The CDR3 region is CAWSTDSSQPQHF. CDR3 nucleotide sequence: TGTGCCTGGAGTACGGATTCAAGTCAGCCCCAGCATTTT.

The chain combines TRBV10-2 with TRBJ1-2, with D uncertain. The CDR3 spans 14 residues. Germline V gene lookup returns CDR1 WSHSY and CDR2 SAAADI. V lost 0 bases and J 10 bases, leaving 15 bases between the germline ends. In DNA, the CDR3 is TGCGCCAGCAGTGAGTCGAGAACAGCCGGGGTCTACACCTTC. Protein sequence: CASSESRTAGVYTF.

The V and J genes are TRBV7-9 and TRBJ2-7, with TRBD2 identical over 13 bases. There are 14 residues in the CDR3. Germline assignment: CDR1 SEHNR and CDR2 FQNEAQ (reference sequence). V shed 8 bases and J 4 bases; nucleotides not matched to a gene: 5. In nucleotides, the CDR3 is TGTGCCAGCGCTGGGACTAGCGGGGATTACGAGCAGTACTTC. Translation gives CASAGTSGDYEQYF.

In its sample, this clone was seen once. V and J are TRBV7-2 and TRBJ2-6, with TRBD1 matching over 12 bases. This CDR3 is 17 amino acids long. Germline assignment: CDR1 SGHTA and CDR2 FQGNSA. The junction had 4 bases not matched to a gene; V was cut back by 3 bases and J by 4 bases. In DNA, the CDR3 is TGTGCCAGCAGCTTCGGGACAGGGGGCTTCGGGGCCAACGTCCTGACTTTC. As protein: CASSFGTGGFGANVLTF. The full variable domain, with the rest looked up from reference TRBV7-2 and TRBJ2-6, is GAGVSQSPSNKVTEKGKDVELRCDPISGHTALYWYRQSLGQGLEFLIYFQGNSAPDKSGLPSDRFSAERTGGSVSTLTIQRTQQEDSAVYLCASSFGTGGFGANVLTFGAGSRLTVL.

This clone was seen once. This chain connects TRBV21-1 to TRBJ1-1. TRBV21-1 is labeled a pseudogene. The CDR3 length is 13 residues. Written as DNA, the CDR3 is TGTGCCAGCAGCAAACGGGGGGATACTGAAGCTTTCTTT. Translation gives CASSKRGDTEAFF.

V and J are TRBV7-9 and TRBJ2-1; D unresolved. Germline loops: CDR1 SEHNR, CDR2 FQNEAQ (reference sequence). Trimming shortened V by 4 bases and J by 5 bases, and 15 bases separated the two germline ends. This CDR3 has 15 amino acids. In DNA, the CDR3 is TGTGCCAGCAGCTCCCCGACTCCCCCGAACAATGAGCAGTTCTTC. Translation: CASSSPTPPNNEQFF.

A few counts support this clone. The chain carries TRBV5-5 and TRBJ1-1, with D perhaps TRBD1 (6 bases). The germline V gene encodes CDR1 SGHKS and CDR2 YYEKEE (reference sequence). The CDR3 has 15 amino acids. With 1 base removed from V and 4 bases from J, the gap between germline ends came to 14 bases. This chain's CDR3 is CASSLPGYRATEAFF. The DNA for the CDR3 is TGTGCCAGCAGCTTGCCAGGATACAGGGCCACTGAAGCTTTCTTT.

This chain links TRBV6-6 with TRBJ1-5; D is unclear. CDR1 is MNHNY, CDR2 SVGAGI, per germline (reference sequence). The V gene lost 0 bases and the J gene lost 7 bases, with 13 bases spanning the gap. This CDR3 is built from 15 residues. CDR3 bases: TGTGCCAGCAGTTACTCGAATCCCTCCTACCAGCCCCAGCATTTT. Protein sequence: CASSYSNPSYQPQHF.

This rearrangement joins TRBV7-2 to TRBJ2-7; D possibly corresponds to TRBD1 (5 bases). The CDR3 loop spans 13 amino acids. Germline loops: CDR1 SGHTA, CDR2 FQGNSA. V dropped 3 bases and J dropped 3 bases, with 9 bases sitting between them. The CDR3 DNA is TGTGCCAGCAGCTTTACAGGTGGCTACGAGCAGTACTTC. Protein: CASSFTGGYEQYF. The whole variable domain, filled in from reference TRBV7-2 and TRBJ2-7, reads GAGVSQSPSNKVTEKGKDVELRCDPISGHTALYWYRQSLGQGLEFLIYFQGNSAPDKSGLPSDRFSAERTGGSVSTLTIQRTQQEDSAVYLCASSFTGGYEQYFGPGTRLTVT.

The CDR3 loop reads CASSLTPQVYGYTF. The CDR3 bases are TGTGCCAGCAGCTTAACCCCACAGGTCTATGGCTACACCTTC. This chain joins TRBV7-2 and TRBJ1-2, with a tentative D call TRBD1 (5 bases). From germline, CDR1 is SGHTA and CDR2 FQGNSA. The CDR3 is 14 amino acids. V lost 2 bases to trimming and J lost 4 bases, with 11 bases between them.

This chain connects TRBV4-2 to TRBJ2-3; D gene ambiguous. The CDR3 length is 13 residues. Germline V gives CDR1 LGHNA, CDR2 YNFKEQ. Between the trimmed V and J ends, which lost 2 bases and 6 bases, there was a span of 9 bases. The CDR3 protein is CASSQLLRDTQYF. The CDR3 DNA reads as TGTGCCAGCAGCCAACTTCTACGGGATACGCAGTATTTT.

V gene TRBV6-1 combines with J gene TRBJ2-7; 9 nucleotides line up with TRBD1. This CDR3 contains 14 residues. Germline V gene data show CDR1 as MNHNS and CDR2 as SASEGT. Trimming at V came to 4 bases and at J to 2 bases, leaving 3 bases not matched to a gene. The CDR3 DNA is TGTGCCAGCAGTGCGGGGACAGGGACCTACGAGCAGTACTTC. Its translation is CASSAGTGTYEQYF.

This chain links TRBV5-1 with TRBJ2-1, with D tentatively TRBD2 (7 bases). There are 15 residues in the CDR3. Trimming removed 6 bases from V and 7 bases from J, with 20 bases in between. Germline lookup yields CDR1 SGHRS and CDR2 YFSETQ. CDR3 sequence reads: CASMGPGGAGNEQFF. CDR3 bases: TGCGCCAGCATGGGACCGGGGGGCGCAGGGAATGAGCAGTTCTTC.

The gene calls are TRBV25-1 and TRBJ2-3, with D perhaps matching TRBD1 (5 bases). The CDR3 runs to 15 residues. V was shortened by 3 bases and J by 0 bases, with 10 bases between the two germline ends. Germline lookup yields CDR1 MGHDK and CDR2 SYGVNS. The CDR3 loop reads CASSDSKGSTDTQYF. DNA for the CDR3: TGTGCCAGCAGTGATTCAAAGGGGAGCACAGATACGCAGTATTTT.

The gene calls are TRBV5-1 and TRBJ2-7, with 11 nucleotides matching TRBD1. The CDR3 sequence is 15 residues long. V lost 3 bases to trimming and J lost 9 bases; unmatched junction nucleotides: 11. The V gene's germline CDR1 is SGHRS and CDR2 YFSETQ. Here the CDR3 reads CASSSQSGTGGLQYF. DNA of the CDR3: TGCGCCAGCAGCTCCCAGAGTGGGACAGGGGGTTTGCAGTACTTC.

This chain links TRBV6-5 with TRBJ1-1, with D tentatively TRBD1 (5 bases). Germline assignment: CDR1 MNHEY and CDR2 SVGAGI. This CDR3 region has 15 residues. Trimming took 6 bases from V and 0 from J, leaving 14 bases between them. This chain's CDR3 is CASRRGVTLNTEAFF. CDR3 in DNA: TGTGCCAGCAGACGGGGGGTAACCCTGAACACTGAAGCTTTCTTT.

DNA for the CDR3: TGTGCCAGCAGTTTTGGTTGGGGGGACGGCTATGGCTACACCTTC. Amino acid sequence: CASSFGWGDGYGYTF. The V gene is TRBV28, the J gene TRBJ1-2; tentatively, D is TRBD1 (5 bases). V lost 3 bases and J 4 bases, leaving 15 bases between the germline ends. From germline, CDR1 is MDHEN and CDR2 SYDVKM. The CDR3 totals 15 residues.